A selection of T cell receptor beta chains follows, all from one sample in a study of T cell responses to AZD1222 COVID-19 vaccine. TCRdb keeps only in-frame clones here, not all; method: immunoSEQ multiplex PCR. Of 97,000 or so clones listed, about nine tenths are singletons. The source was peripheral blood, collected 28 days after the second AZD1222 dose. These receptors came from an adult who received the AZD1222 COVID-19 vaccine. Both conserved end residues are part of each CDR3. The D gene is left open where the match is weak.

v_gene: TRBV6-1; j_gene: TRBJ1-5; d_gene: NA; CDR3aa: CASSDPPGTGGNQPQHF
v_gene: TRBV10-2; j_gene: TRBJ1-5; d_gene: NA; CDR3aa: CASSLDLNQPQHF
v_gene: TRBV6-1; j_gene: TRBJ1-3; d_gene: NA; CDR3aa: CASSEQGGTGNTIYF
v_gene: TRBV30; j_gene: TRBJ2-1; d_gene: TRBD2; CDR3aa: CAWILAGAWNEQFF
v_gene: TRBV5-6; j_gene: TRBJ2-2; d_gene: TRBD1; CDR3aa: CASSNPGTGSTGTGELFF
v_gene: TRBV19; j_gene: TRBJ2-4; d_gene: TRBD2; CDR3aa: CASTPSGAGERAKNIQYF
v_gene: TRBV5-1; j_gene: TRBJ1-4; d_gene: NA; CDR3aa: CASSLSGANEKLFF
v_gene: TRBV9; j_gene: TRBJ2-2; d_gene: NA; CDR3aa: CASSVDPSGELFF
v_gene: TRBV12-5; j_gene: TRBJ2-2; d_gene: TRBD2; CDR3aa: CASFQTSGSTGELFF
v_gene: TRBV10-3; j_gene: TRBJ1-3; d_gene: NA; CDR3aa: CAISEQGGNTIYF
v_gene: TRBV6-1; j_gene: TRBJ2-1; d_gene: NA; CDR3aa: CASSEARSSYNEQFF
v_gene: TRBV12-3/TRBV12-4; j_gene: TRBJ2-7; d_gene: NA; CDR3aa: CASSFLPGEQYF
v_gene: TRBV28; j_gene: TRBJ1-5; d_gene: NA; CDR3aa: CASSSRVYNQPRHF
v_gene: TRBV6-5; j_gene: TRBJ1-1; d_gene: NA; CDR3aa: CASSYVSDGEAFF
v_gene: TRBV6-5; j_gene: TRBJ1-5; d_gene: NA; CDR3aa: CASSPRGQGKQPQHF
v_gene: TRBV28; j_gene: TRBJ2-2; d_gene: TRBD2; CDR3aa: CASRTTSGPTGELFF
v_gene: TRBV13; j_gene: TRBJ1-1; d_gene: NA; CDR3aa: CASSLWSRTEAFF
v_gene: TRBV6-2/TRBV6-3; j_gene: TRBJ2-2; d_gene: NA; CDR3aa: CASSQKVRARTGELFF
v_gene: TRBV29-1; j_gene: TRBJ2-7; d_gene: TRBD1; CDR3aa: CIGHRGFYEQYF
v_gene: TRBV28; j_gene: TRBJ2-7; d_gene: NA; CDR3aa: CASNPSRTGDYEQYF
v_gene: TRBV5-1; j_gene: TRBJ1-2; d_gene: TRBD1; CDR3aa: CASRPEGQNYGYTF
v_gene: TRBV14; j_gene: TRBJ1-2; d_gene: NA; CDR3aa: CASSLYGHGYTF